In this sample, the clone carrying this T cell receptor beta chain turned up a few times. CDR1 and CDR2 (germline): SEHNR, FQNEAQ (reference sequence). V dropped 5 bases and J dropped 8 bases, with 13 bases sitting between them. CDR3 length equals 12 residues. These data originate in a study of blood T cell repertoires in COVID-19. The wider study: Specimens from acute and convalescent COVID-19 originated in the United States, Italy and Spain. Sample material is recorded as cDNA or gDNA derived from T cells, B-cell-depleted T cells, or PBMCs.

How the authors handled the data: It was from reference gene primer amplification that nucleated cell counts were estimated. Profiled with immunoSEQ multiplex PCR; TCRdb holds only in-frame clones, not every one. V and J calls and clone size follow that table, whereas D and trimming were derived from the DNA. This table holds 130,000 to 150,000 clones, around 78% found once. This sequence was found in a woman in her sixties or seventies with acute or convalescent COVID-19. Sequencing used peripheral blood. The genes are TRBV7-9 and TRBJ2-7, with a possible D match to TRBD1 (6 bases). The CDR3 loop reads CASSRDRDKQYF. DNA for the CDR3: TGTGCCAGCAGCCGAGACCGGGACAAGCAGTACTTC.